This T cell receptor (beta chain) was captured by sequencing in a study of blood T cells in healthy people across ages. About 10 milliliters of peripheral blood were drawn from each donor into EDTA-treated tubes. The use of a sample-barcoded 5' primer and a J-beta primer mix characterized a second PCR of about 6 to 12 cycles. TCRdb reprocessed the 5' RACE reads with MiXCR, giving one entry per CDR3 protein. The sample holds about 730,000 distinct CDR3 sequences, roughly 43% seen once. Germline trimming cut 5 bases from V and 7 bases from J; bases unmatched to any gene: 5. CDR1 is DFQATT, CDR2 SNEGSKA, per germline (reference sequence). The CDR3 has 12 residues.

Sequencing input: blood. The receptor was derived from a woman in her sixties or seventies in good health. V gene TRBV20-1 combines with J gene TRBJ2-5; TRBD2 matches 9 bases. CDR3 region: CSAEAGGGTQYF. DNA of the CDR3: TGCAGTGCTGAAGCGGGAGGTGGGACCCAGTACTTC.